This T cell receptor (beta chain) was sequenced in a study of CD8 T cells in Susac syndrome (dated by TCRdb to the late 2010s). Concerning the study at large: The study used repertoire sequencing to test whether antigen drove CD8+ T cell activation and differentiation in Susac syndrome. Study-level results and caveats: The TCR sequencing and HLA analysis was acknowledged to have included a relatively small number of individuals.

With respect to this clonotype: There is no known antigen for this receptor. The sample holds no much larger clone one base away, and base qualities are not on file.

RNA was extracted using the RNeasy kit, and roughly 0.5 to 1 microgram was reverse transcribed with random hexamers. The immunoSEQ multiplex PCR assay, which covers 54 Vbeta and 13 Jbeta segments, was used to amplify TCR beta CDR3 regions. PCR amplification bias was corrected using a synthetic template baseline for primer optimization and computational correction. For the original study's pipeline: Reads were assigned to V, D and J genes according to IMGT and analyzed in immunoSEQ Analyzer, with only productive sequences retained. To calculate clonality, Shannon entropy was normalized by log2 of the number of productive unique sequences and then subtracted from one. For each patient and control, public and private clones were evaluated within the 100 most prevalent clones. Clones were defined as Susac-specific if absent from the healthy and MS cohorts, from approximately 1,100 published viral clones and from other ImmuneACCESS disease sequences. TCRdb itself trimmed the public reads at Q25 with fastp, ran MiXCR and retained productive beta chains. Entries are consolidated by CDR3 protein sequence, retaining the most common genes and DNA. The V and J calls follow TCRdb's processing rather than the paper's. The sample yields roughly 200,000 distinct CDR3 sequences; approximately 93% were counted once. In total, the top ten clones hold 0.1% of the sample.

Peripheral blood CD8+ and CD4+ T cells from healthy donors, Susac syndrome patients and multiple sclerosis patients were profiled by high-throughput TCR beta sequencing. Healthy donors were age- and sex-matched controls. Bulk CD8+ and CD4+ T cells were purified by magnetic negative isolation, whereas CD8+ TEMRA cells were enriched by FACS. Blood was collected in EDTA tubes and processed within 24 hours, with PBMCs isolated through density gradient centrifugation. PBMCs intended for TCR sequencing were cryopreserved in liquid nitrogen and thawed later in a water bath at 37 degrees C. Purity of sorted or isolated CD4+, CD8+ and CD8+ TEMRA cells was at least 90%. V is pruned by 4 bases and J by 6 bases, leaving 7 bases of the junction without a gene match. From its cysteine to its phenylalanine, the CDR3 spans 14 amino acids. Just CDR3 DNA is preserved here, 42 bases in frame from base 1.

Recombination joined TRBV12-3 or TRBV12-4 with TRBJ2-3; the central 7 bases match TRBD2. This TCR was recovered from a human donor in good health. Source material: CD4+ T cells from PBMCs. The CDR3 protein sequence reads: CASSSRQGGDTQYF. Read as DNA, the sequence is TGTGCCAGCAGTTCCCGTCAGGGAGGGGATACGCAGTATTTT.